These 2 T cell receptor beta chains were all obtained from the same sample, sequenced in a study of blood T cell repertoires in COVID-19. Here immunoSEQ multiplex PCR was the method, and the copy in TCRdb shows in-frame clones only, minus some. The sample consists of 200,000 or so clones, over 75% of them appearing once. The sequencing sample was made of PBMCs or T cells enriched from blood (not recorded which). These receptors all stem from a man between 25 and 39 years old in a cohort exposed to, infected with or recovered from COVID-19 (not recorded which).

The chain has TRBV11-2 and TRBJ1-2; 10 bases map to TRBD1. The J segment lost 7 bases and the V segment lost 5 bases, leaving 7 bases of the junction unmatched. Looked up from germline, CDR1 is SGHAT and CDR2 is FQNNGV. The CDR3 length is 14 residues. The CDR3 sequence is CASSISGTGVGYTF. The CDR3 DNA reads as TGTGCCAGCAGCATATCCGGGACAGGGGTTGGCTACACCTTC.

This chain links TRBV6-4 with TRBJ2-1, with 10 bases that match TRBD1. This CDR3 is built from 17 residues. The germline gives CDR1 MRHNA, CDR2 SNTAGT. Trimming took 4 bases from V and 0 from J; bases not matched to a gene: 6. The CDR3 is CASSASGQGSSYNEQFF. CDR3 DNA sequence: TGTGCCAGCAGTGCATCGGGACAGGGGTCCTCCTACAATGAGCAGTTCTTC.